One and the same sample provided the 18 T cell receptor beta chains below, sequenced in a study of shared clonotypes between healthy human individuals. Produced via immunoSEQ multiplex PCR; TCRdb's table is partial and in-frame only. The sample includes roughly 2.5 million clones, approximately 94% of them seen just once. The sequenced sample was naive CD4+ T cells sorted from blood. Subset of the sample: CD45RA+ positively selected. These receptors came from a man between 18 and 29 years old in good health.

CDR3 in DNA: TGTGCCAGCAGTCTCTACCGGGACCAATTCTACGAGCAGTACTTC. Its translation: CASSLYRDQFYEQYF. V usage is TRBV2 and J usage is TRBJ2-7; the D call may be TRBD1 or TRBD2 (5 bases each). Germline CDR1 SNHLY, CDR2 FYNNEI. With 5 bases removed from V and 3 bases from J, the gap between germline ends came to 17 bases. The CDR3 totals 15 residues.

Turning to this clone: The sample contains more than one DNA sequence encoding this CDR3. The CDR3 sequence: CASSYSEGNYGYTF. CDR3 in DNA: TGTGCCAGCAGTTATTCGGAGGGGAACTATGGCTACACCTTC. The rearrangement uses TRBV6-6 and TRBJ1-2; a weak D match, TRBD1 (5 bases). V shed 3 bases and J shed 2 bases, with 10 bases lying between them. Germline lookup yields CDR1 MNHNY and CDR2 SVGAGI (reference sequence). The CDR3 length is 14 residues.

The chain joins TRBV7-2 to TRBJ2-3, with D possibly TRBD2 on 5 matching bases. Trimming took off 5 bases at V and 0 bases at J, with 21 bases between the two ends. Germline CDR1 reads SGHTA; CDR2 reads FQGNSA. The CDR3 spans 18 residues. CDR3 DNA: TGTGCCAGCAGCCCCGGGCTAGCCCGCTTTACTAGCACAGATACGCAGTATTTT. The encoded protein is CASSPGLARFTSTDTQYF.

This chain uses TRBV7-2 with TRBJ2-3; 11 bases align to TRBD2. Germline V lookup: CDR1 SGHTA, CDR2 FQGNSA. V lost 7 bases to trimming and J lost 4 bases; unmatched junction nucleotides: 7. The CDR3 length is 15 residues. CDR3 nucleotide sequence: TGTGCCAGCATGTATAGCGGGGGGGTCCCAGATACGCAGTATTTT. Protein: CASMYSGGVPDTQYF.

With respect to this clone: One end of the junction does not line up with germline, which may come from a read error. The chain couples TRBV30 to TRBJ2-7; 16 nucleotides line up with TRBD2. Per germline, CDR1 GTSNPN and CDR2 SVGIG (reference sequence). This CDR3 has 16 residues. For the CDR3, the DNA is TGTGCCAGCCTTCCTACCGGGACTAGCGGGAGGGCTGTTCCCGGCTTC. This encodes CASLPTGTSGRAVPGF.

The chain links TRBV5-6 to TRBJ2-1; possible D gene TRBD2, 5 bases. The length of the CDR3 is 14 residues. V shed 0 bases and J shed 10 bases, with 14 bases lying between them. CDR1 and CDR2 from the germline V gene are SGHDT and YYEEEE. The CDR3 DNA reads TGTGCCAGCAGCTTGGGACTTACTAGTCTCGAGCAGTTCTTC. This gives the protein CASSLGLTSLEQFF.

CDR3: CAWSPRGNYGYTF. CDR3 bases: TGTGCCTGGAGTCCAAGGGGTAACTATGGCTACACCTTC. This chain connects TRBV30 to TRBJ1-2; the D gene is possibly TRBD1 (5 bases). CDR1 is GTSNPN, CDR2 SVGIG, per germline (reference sequence). V dropped 2 bases and J dropped 1 base, with 8 bases sitting between them. The CDR3 contains 13 residues.

The chain carries TRBV5-4 and TRBJ2-7, with D possibly matching TRBD1 (6 bases). Between the trimmed V and J ends, which lost 2 bases and 3 bases, there was a span of 12 bases. The germline CDR1 and CDR2 sequences are SGHNT and YYREEE (reference sequence). This CDR3 has 14 residues. The CDR3 region has the DNA TGTGCCAGCAGCTTTCCGGGACAAAGCTACGAGCAGTACTTC. Translated: CASSFPGQSYEQYF.

The V call is TRBV5-1, the J call TRBJ2-3; no definite D call. This CDR3 contains 13 residues. Trimming cost V 10 bases and J 1 base, with 13 bases left between them. From germline, CDR1 is SGHRS and CDR2 YFSETQ. The CDR3: CADRFEGTDTQYF. CDR3 bases: TGCGCCGATAGGTTTGAGGGCACAGATACGCAGTATTTT.

The chain uses TRBV11-2 and TRBJ2-7; D ambiguous. CDR3 length: 15 amino acids. Germline values: CDR1 SGHAT, CDR2 FQNNGV. Trimming removed 1 base from V and 6 bases from J, with 16 bases in between. In DNA form, the CDR3 reads TGTGCCAGCAGCTTAGGGGTCTCACTATTCCCCGAGCAGTACTTC. Residues: CASSLGVSLFPEQYF.

The genes are TRBV5-1 and TRBJ2-1, with TRBD2 identical over 8 bases. The germline gives CDR1 SGHRS, CDR2 YFSETQ. The length of the CDR3 is 16 residues. Unmatched junction bases numbered 11, after V lost 5 bases and J lost 4 bases. In nucleotides, the CDR3 is TGCGCCAGCAGGTCTACGAGCGGGAGAATTTACAATGAGCAGTTCTTC. Its translation is CASRSTSGRIYNEQFF.

The CDR3 is CASSYLNFRDTEAFF. The CDR3 region has the DNA TGCGCCAGCAGCTACTTAAACTTCCGGGACACTGAAGCTTTCTTT. The chain has TRBV5-1 and TRBJ1-1; D is undetermined. Per germline, CDR1 SGHRS and CDR2 YFSETQ. V lost 3 bases, J lost 3 bases, and 15 bases lay in between. This CDR3 comprises 15 residues. Full variable domain (outside the CDR3, taken from reference TRBV5-1 and TRBJ1-1): KAGVTQTPRYLIKTRGQQVTLSCSPISGHRSVSWYQQTPGQGLQFLFEYFSETQRNKGNFPGRFSGRQFSNSRSEMNVSTLELGDSALYLCASSYLNFRDTEAFFGQGTRLTVV.

The gene calls are TRBV19 and TRBJ2-5; no firm D call. V lost 4 bases and J lost 5, with 11 bases in between. The CDR3 contains 13 residues. The germline CDR1 and CDR2 sequences are LNHDA and SQIVND (reference sequence). CDR3: CASSTSVTETQYF. The CDR3 nucleotides are TGTGCCAGTAGTACGTCAGTTACGGAGACCCAGTACTTC. The complete variable domain, with remaining parts taken from reference TRBV19 and TRBJ2-5, reads DGGITQSPKYLFRKEGQNVTLSCEQNLNHDAMYWYRQDPGQGLRLIYYSQIVNDFQKGDIAEGYSVSREKKESFPLTVTSAQKNPTAFYLCASSTSVTETQYFGPGTRLLVL.

V gene TRBV5-5 combines with J gene TRBJ2-5; 12 bases map to TRBD1. This CDR3 is built from 16 residues. After removal of 0 bases from V and 6 bases from J, the junction contained 6 bases not matched to a gene. Per germline, CDR1 SGHKS and CDR2 YYEKEE (reference sequence). CDR3 coding DNA: TGTGCCAGCAGCTTGGAAGGGACAGGGGGCTCAAAGACCCAGTACTTC. Translating gives CASSLEGTGGSKTQYF.

The rearrangement uses TRBV7-9 and TRBJ1-2; D remains unclear. The CDR3 totals 12 residues. The germline V gene encodes CDR1 SEHNR and CDR2 FQNEAQ (reference sequence). V lost 1 base to trimming and J lost 9 bases, with 9 bases between them. Written as DNA, the CDR3 is TGTGCCAGCAGCTTAGTTCAGGCCCGCTACACCTTC. Its translation is CASSLVQARYTF.

This clone was seen only once. The V and J genes are TRBV7-2 and TRBJ2-7; 7 positions match TRBD1. Germline loops: CDR1 SGHTA, CDR2 FQGNSA. The CDR3 sequence is 13 residues long. V lost 4 bases to trimming and J lost 5 bases; unmatched junction nucleotides: 5. CDR3 protein: CASSSTGRDEQYF. In DNA, the CDR3 is TGTGCCAGCAGCTCGACAGGGCGCGACGAGCAGTACTTC.

The rearrangement joins TRBV10-1 to TRBJ1-5; 8 positions match TRBD1. Germline assignment: CDR1 WNHNN and CDR2 SYGVQD (reference sequence). The CDR3 is 13 residues long. With V trimmed by 6 bases and J by 7 bases, 5 bases remained unmatched. CDR3 in amino acids: CASSVTGDQPQHF. The CDR3 nucleotides read TGCGCCAGCAGCGTGACAGGGGACCAGCCCCAGCATTTT.

The V and J genes are TRBV19 and TRBJ2-2, with TRBD1 as a possible D gene (5 bases). The germline V and J ends were trimmed by 7 bases and 6 bases, with 15 bases remaining between them. CDR1 is LNHDA, CDR2 SQIVND, per germline (reference sequence). This CDR3 region has 14 residues. The CDR3 here is CASNGRVRAGELFF. As DNA, the CDR3 is TGTGCCAGTAATGGCAGGGTTCGGGCCGGGGAGCTGTTTTTT.